A single sample gave rise to the 22 T cell receptor beta chains below, sequenced in a study of response to subunit inactivated influenza vaccine. TCRdb re-analysed the RT-PCR reads in MiXCR, keeping a single row per CDR3 protein. The data contain 530,000 or so distinct CDR3 sequences, roughly 12% of them seen just once; the ten biggest clones take up around 9.6%. The source was PBMCs from blood, collected on the day of vaccination. The receptors were sampled from a man between 50 and 59 years old who received an inactivated influenza vaccine.

This chain links TRBV4-3 with TRBJ2-1, with D hard to call. This CDR3 spans 13 amino acids. The V gene's germline CDR1 is LGHNA and CDR2 YSLEER. V dropped 0 bases and J dropped 10 bases, with 10 bases sitting between them. CDR3 protein: CASSQDVRWEQFF. The CDR3 coding sequence is TGCGCCAGCAGCCAAGATGTAAGATGGGAGCAGTTCTTC.

There are a few counts of this clonotype. CDR3 amino acids: CASSSQGELNTGELFF. The CDR3 DNA reads as TGTGCCAGCAGTTCGCAGGGGGAGTTGAACACCGGGGAGCTGTTTTTT. The V call is TRBV12-3 or TRBV12-4, the J call TRBJ2-2; 7 positions match TRBD1. Trimming at V came to 4 bases and at J to 1 base, leaving 6 bases not matched to a gene. The CDR3 sequence is 16 residues long.

This chain uses TRBV7-9 with TRBJ2-1; possibly TRBD1 or TRBD2 for D (5 bases each). The CDR3 loop spans 14 amino acids. Deletions cut 5 bases from V and 6 bases from J, with 14 bases between. Germline CDR1 reads SEHNR; CDR2 reads FQNEAQ (reference sequence). In DNA, the CDR3 is TGTGCCAGCAGCGTTAGTCCGGGGCGCAATGAGCAGTTCTTC. As protein: CASSVSPGRNEQFF. Full variable domain (rest looked up from reference TRBV7-9 and TRBJ2-1): DTGVSQNPRHKITKRGQNVTFRCDPISEHNRLYWYRQTLGQGPEFLTYFQNEAQLEKSRLLSDRFSAERPKGSFSTLEIQRTEQGDSAMYLCASSVSPGRNEQFFGPGTRLTVL.

This clonotype has only a few counts. The V and J genes are TRBV7-2 and TRBJ1-1; possibly TRBD1 for D (5 bases). This CDR3 spans 17 amino acids. Trimming stripped 1 base from V and 6 bases from J, with 21 bases between. CDR1 and CDR2 from the germline V gene are SGHTA and FQGNSA. CDR3 bases: TGTGCCAGCAGCTTAGTAGTGGGGCGTCTGGCTAACTCTGAAGCTTTCTTT. It translates to CASSLVVGRLANSEAFF.

The chain links TRBV12-3 or TRBV12-4 to TRBJ2-1; the match to TRBD2 covers 8 bases. The ends lost 5 bases at V and 0 bases at J; junction bases unmatched: 3. There are 15 residues in the CDR3. Here the CDR3 reads CASSQRGSSYNEQFF. CDR3 DNA: TGTGCCAGCAGTCAGCGGGGGAGCTCCTACAATGAGCAGTTCTTC.

The chain combines TRBV6-5 with TRBJ2-5; possibly TRBD2 for D (5 bases). The V end lost 2 bases, the J end lost 3 bases, and 13 bases lay between the germline ends. CDR1 MNHEY and CDR2 SVGAGI come from the germline V gene. The CDR3 consists of 15 residues. The CDR3 DNA follows: TGTGCCAGCAGTTACGACGTGACTAAGGAAGAGACCCAGTACTTC. The encoded protein is CASSYDVTKEETQYF.

This chain uses TRBV7-2 with TRBJ2-1; weak D call: TRBD2 (6 bases). Trimming shortened V by 5 bases and J by 7 bases, and 18 bases separated the two germline ends. Germline loops: CDR1 SGHTA, CDR2 FQGNSA. The CDR3 sequence is 15 residues long. Here the CDR3 reads CASSPRELLSNEQFF. CDR3 DNA: TGTGCCAGCAGCCCCCGGGAGCTCCTTAGTAATGAGCAGTTCTTC. Combining the CDR3 with reference TRBV7-2 and TRBJ2-1 gives the whole variable domain GAGVSQSPSNKVTEKGKDVELRCDPISGHTALYWYRQSLGQGLEFLIYFQGNSAPDKSGLPSDRFSAERTGGSVSTLTIQRTQQEDSAVYLCASSPRELLSNEQFFGPGTRLTVL.

The table lists this clonotype with many counts. The rearrangement links TRBV5-1 to TRBJ2-5; D gene ambiguous. Deletions cut 0 bases from V and 5 bases from J, with 8 bases between. Germline-derived CDR1 and CDR2 are SGHRS and YFSETQ. The CDR3 is made up of 13 amino acids. CDR3 DNA: TGCGCCAGCAGCTTGGATAGGGTGGAGACCCAGTACTTC. This codes for CASSLDRVETQYF.

This clonotype was seen a handful of times. The chain employs TRBV6-2 or TRBV6-3 and TRBJ2-3; D is unclear. Germline lookup yields CDR1 MNHEY and CDR2 SVGEGT. With 7 bases removed from V and 8 bases from J, the gap between germline ends came to 10 bases. The CDR3 has 11 amino acids. In DNA, the CDR3 is TGTGCCAGCACCGGACCCGCTACGCAGTATTTT. This translates into CASTGPATQYF.

There are many counts of this clonotype. J is TRBJ1-3 and V is TRBV29-1; a weak D match, TRBD1 (5 bases). In germline, CDR1 is SQVTM, CDR2 ANQGSEA. This CDR3 has 17 residues. V lost 0 bases to trimming and J lost 7 bases, with 22 bases between them. For the CDR3, the DNA is TGCAGCGTTGAAGATCCCCAGGCGATGGGGGTTGGGAACACCATATATTTT. It codes for CSVEDPQAMGVGNTIYF.

The chain has TRBV27 and TRBJ2-1, with D perhaps assigned TRBD1 or TRBD2 (5 bases each). The CDR3 spans 14 residues. CDR1 is MNHEY and CDR2 is SMNVEV in the germline V gene (reference sequence). Trimming stripped 3 bases from V and 6 bases from J, with 12 bases between. CDR3 in DNA: TGTGCCAGCAGTTTGGGCAGGGCGGGCAATGAGCAGTTCTTC. Protein: CASSLGRAGNEQFF.

Only one count was recorded for this clonotype. Its ends do not fully match the called genes, so a read error is possible. V and J are TRBV6-1 and TRBJ2-2, with a tentative D call TRBD1 (5 bases). The CDR3 runs 16 residues. Looked up from germline, CDR1 is MNHNS and CDR2 is SASEGT. DNA for the CDR3: TGTGCCGGCAGCCCCTCAGGGCACCGCGGCACCGGGGAGCTGTTTTTT. As protein: CAGSPSGHRGTGELFF.

This clonotype has a count of ten or more. This chain connects TRBV29-1 to TRBJ2-2, with 7 bases matching TRBD2. The CDR3 totals 15 residues. V shed 3 bases and J 0 bases; nucleotides not matched to a gene: 4. CDR1 and CDR2 (germline): SQVTM, ANQGSEA. CDR3 bases: TGCAGCGTTGAGTCGGGGGGTCCGAACACCGGGGAGCTGTTTTTT. Its protein is CSVESGGPNTGELFF.

The V and J genes are TRBV20-1 and TRBJ1-2; 8 positions match TRBD1. The CDR3 is made up of 12 amino acids. Germline V lookup: CDR1 DFQATT, CDR2 SNEGSKA (reference sequence). The trim removed 5 bases at V and 8 bases at J, leaving 7 bases unmatched. The CDR3 region is CSAYPRGPGYTF. The CDR3 coding sequence is TGCAGTGCTTACCCCAGGGGGCCAGGCTACACCTTC.

This clonotype was seen only a few times. The gene calls are TRBV12-3 or TRBV12-4 and TRBJ2-6; TRBD1 agrees at 7 bases. CDR3 length equals 18 residues. The trim removed 5 bases at V and 0 bases at J, leaving 10 bases unmatched. As DNA, the CDR3 is TGTGCCAGCAGTCCTATGACAGGGCGTAGCTCTGGGGCCAACGTCCTGACTTTC. It translates to CASSPMTGRSSGANVLTF.

The chain recombines TRBV28 with TRBJ1-1; 7 nucleotides match TRBD1. The CDR3 runs to 15 residues. Germline CDR1 reads MDHEN; CDR2 reads SYDVKM. With V trimmed by 6 bases and J by 4 bases, 11 bases remained unmatched. Here the CDR3 reads CASRHDREYGTEAFF. For the CDR3, the DNA is TGTGCCAGCAGGCACGACAGGGAATACGGCACTGAAGCTTTCTTT.

V usage is TRBV2 and J usage is TRBJ2-4, with D possibly being TRBD1 or TRBD2 (5 bases each). The germline CDR1 and CDR2 sequences are SNHLY and FYNNEI. CDR3 length: 12 amino acids. Trimming removed 6 bases from V and 6 bases from J, with 9 bases in between. This CDR3 is CASRGDGNIQYF. The CDR3 DNA follows: TGTGCCAGCAGAGGGGACGGAAACATTCAGTACTTC. The whole variable domain, filled in from reference TRBV2 and TRBJ2-4, reads EPEVTQTPSHQVTQMGQEVILRCVPISNHLYFYWYRQILGQKVEFLVSFYNNEISEKSEIFDDQFSVERPDGSNFTLKIRSTKLEDSAMYFCASRGDGNIQYFGAGTRLSVL.

This rearrangement joins TRBV9 to TRBJ2-3; the D gene is possibly TRBD2 (6 bases). CDR3 size: 16 residues. Germline CDR1 SGDLS, CDR2 YYNGEE. Trimming pared 4 bases from V and 0 bases from J, leaving 15 bases between. The CDR3 protein is CASSPGSGTSTDTQYF. As DNA, the CDR3 is TGTGCCAGCAGCCCCGGTAGCGGAACTAGCACAGATACGCAGTATTTT.

This clonotype appeared many times. The chain combines TRBV9 with TRBJ2-7; 9 positions agree with TRBD1. The CDR3 has 14 residues. Germline-derived CDR1 and CDR2 are SGDLS and YYNGEE. J lost 5 bases, V lost 3 bases, and 6 bases had no gene match. For the CDR3, the DNA is TGTGCCAGCAGCGCGGGACAGGGTTCGAACGAGCAGTACTTC. Protein: CASSAGQGSNEQYF. Variable domain in full (rest from reference TRBV9 and TRBJ2-7): DSGVTQTPKHLITATGQRVTLRCSPRSGDLSVYWYQQSLDQGLQFLIQYYNGEERAKGNILERFSAQQFPDLHSELNLSSLELGDSALYFCASSAGQGSNEQYFGPGTRLTVT.

The chain carries TRBV7-9 and TRBJ2-5; the D is unclear. The ends were cut back, 0 bases at V and 2 bases at J, with 7 bases in the middle. There are 14 residues in the CDR3. Germline CDR1 reads SEHNR; CDR2 reads FQNEAQ (reference sequence). CDR3 loop: CASSLAVLQETQYF. CDR3 nucleotides: TGTGCCAGCAGCTTAGCGGTGCTACAAGAGACCCAGTACTTC. The full variable domain, with the rest looked up from reference TRBV7-9 and TRBJ2-5, is DTGVSQNPRHKITKRGQNVTFRCDPISEHNRLYWYRQTLGQGPEFLTYFQNEAQLEKSRLLSDRFSAERPKGSFSTLEIQRTEQGDSAMYLCASSLAVLQETQYFGPGTRLLVL.

This clonotype was detected a few times. The CDR3: CASSFGVGSTDTQYF. The CDR3 DNA is TGCGCCAGCAGCTTCGGAGTGGGGTCCACAGATACGCAGTATTTT. The chain carries TRBV5-1 and TRBJ2-3; no definite D call. With 2 bases removed from V and 2 bases from J, the gap between germline ends came to 12 bases. The CDR3 runs to 15 residues. CDR1 and CDR2 (germline): SGHRS, YFSETQ.

The chain combines TRBV30 with TRBJ2-7; D assignment may be TRBD1 or TRBD2 (5 bases each). Germline CDR1 and CDR2: GTSNPN and SVGIG (reference sequence). The CDR3 length is 15 residues. V gave up 3 bases and J gave up 7 bases, with 22 bases separating them. The CDR3 here is CAWRGTSGTYVEQYF. The CDR3 nucleotides read TGTGCCTGGAGGGGCACCTCAGGGACCTACGTGGAGCAGTACTTC.